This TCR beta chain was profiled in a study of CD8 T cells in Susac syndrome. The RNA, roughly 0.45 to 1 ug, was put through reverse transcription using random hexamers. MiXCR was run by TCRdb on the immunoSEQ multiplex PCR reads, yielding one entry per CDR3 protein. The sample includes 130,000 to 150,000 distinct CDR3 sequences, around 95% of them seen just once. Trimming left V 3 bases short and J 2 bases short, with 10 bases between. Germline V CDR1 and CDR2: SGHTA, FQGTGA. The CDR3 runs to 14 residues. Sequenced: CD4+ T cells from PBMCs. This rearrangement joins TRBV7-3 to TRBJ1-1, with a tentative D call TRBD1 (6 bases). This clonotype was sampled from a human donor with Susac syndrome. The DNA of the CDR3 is TGTGCCAGCAGCTTTTCCGGGACAAACACTGAAGCTTTCTTT. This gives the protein CASSFSGTNTEAFF. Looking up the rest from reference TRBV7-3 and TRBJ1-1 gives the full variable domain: GAGVSQTPSNKVTEKGKYVELRCDPISGHTALYWYRQSLGQGPEFLIYFQGTGAADDSGLPNDRFFAVRPEGSVSTLKIQRTERGDSAVYLCASSFSGTNTEAFFGQGTRLTVV.